This TCR beta chain was obtained from a study of T cells in Graves' hyperthyroidism and ophthalmopathy (dated by TCRdb to about 2019). With regard to the full study: Peripheral blood samples were taken at the time of initial diagnosis, prior to any treatment. TCR V-J signatures able to tell the groups apart were searched for in a discovery cohort of 90 to 100 patients, of whom more than 40 had Graves' ophthalmopathy and more than 55 had stable Graves' hyperthyroidism. The paper reports TCR Vbeta CDR3 sequencing of roughly 140 peripheral blood samples: under 45 ophthalmopathy, fewer than 80 hyperthyroidism and 17 progressor patients. An independent validation cohort of about 19 hyperthyroidism patients and roughly 16 patients who later progressed to ophthalmopathy tested prospective prediction of ophthalmopathy. The 100 discovery patients were divided at random into training and test sets in a 7:3 ratio. After blood sampling, hyperthyroidism patients were treated with methimazole at a starting dose of 30 mg daily, and ophthalmopathy patients were treated with high-dose intravenous methylprednisolone. The study also compared thyroid tissue and blood T-cell repertoires from five or six Graves' hyperthyroidism patients.

According to the germline V gene, CDR1 reads SGHVS and CDR2 reads FNYEAQ. Relative to germline, V is 2 bases shorter and J is 6 bases shorter, with 8 bases between their ends. Inclusive of the bounding cysteine and phenylalanine, the CDR3 is 13 residues long. Solely the CDR3 DNA is kept, with 39 bases framed from the first base. This clonotype was found many times. Its antigen is currently not known. The sample holds no much larger clone one base away, and base qualities are not on file. Ophthalmopathy patients had moderately to severely active disease, Clinical Activity Score of at least 3, NOSPECS grade of at least 4, and duration under 3 months. The study excluded patients with uncontrolled infections, other autoimmune diseases, pregnancy or lactation. Clinical symptoms, serum thyroxine and TRAb, thyroid ultrasound, and orbital computed tomography formed the basis for the diagnoses. PBMCs were separated from 10 ml of fresh peripheral blood using Ficoll-Paque density gradient centrifugation. Total RNA was extracted with Trizol reagent, and quality was checked on an Agilent 2100 Bioanalyzer.

Summary of the overall study and its limitations: Sample size was not statistically predetermined, and blinding of investigators to group allocation was not performed. In validation, the model predicted progression to ophthalmopathy a median of about 6 months before onset, with about 71% sensitivity and 72.22% specificity. In cross-validation, a model built on a 13 V-J signature told ophthalmopathy apart from stable hyperthyroidism with over 85% sensitivity and 81% to 82% specificity, and in testing the same model reached 80%/75%. Most expanded thyroid clonotypes (frequency above 0.001) were also found in blood, which suggests that blood repertoires may mirror thyroid immune responses.

The TCR beta CDR3 regions were amplified from RNA transcripts. For the first round of RT-PCR on the TCR CDR3, the HTBI primer set was used together with the Qiagen OneStep RT-PCR kit. Libraries were constructed in a second round of multiplex PCR, after which size selection and purification were carried out. Paired-end sequencing of the libraries was performed with 100 bp reads on an Illumina HiSeq2000. The paper's data handling went like this. SOAPnuke was used to process the raw data, with reads discarded if the reads contained adapters or uncalled bases, had a mean Phred below 15, or lacked an exact constant-primer or identifier match. High-quality paired reads were merged with COPE v1.2.5, and unique nucleotide sequences were defined as clonotypes. Clonotypes were aligned to IMGT TRBV, TRBD and TRBJ reference segments using MiTCR v1.1. Only V-J combinations with frequency above 0.0001, covering approximately 99% of repertoires, were analysed. The TCS score was defined as F50 (clonal expansion) divided by E x V (chaos), with BLOSUM62-based TCRdist calculated between CDR3 peptides within each V-J. Welch's t-statistics and random forest reduced fewer than 550 V-J features to around 14, which were used in a naive Bayes classifier (R e1071). Thyroid-blood repertoire similarity was quantified with the Morisita-Horn index. TCRdb trimmed public reads at Q25 via fastp, called clones via MiXCR and kept in-frame beta chains. Rows are unified per CDR3 protein, each entry keeping the most common DNA and genes. TCRdb's processing, not the authors' own work, is the source of the V and J calls. For this sample the table gives hundreds of thousands of distinct CDR3 sequences, of which 14% to 15% were detected only once. The ten largest clonotypes hold about 3.9% of the sample.

The sequencing sample was made of blood. This sequence was found in a woman aged 35 to 49 with Graves' ophthalmopathy. The rearrangement joined TRBV7-6 to TRBJ1-5; the D gene lacks a confident call. The encoded CDR3 is CASSLTLSQPQHF. The DNA sequence reads TGTGCCAGCAGCTTAACCCTCAGTCAGCCCCAGCATTTT.